This T cell receptor (beta chain) was sequenced in a study of blood T cell repertoires in COVID-19. V was shortened by 3 bases and J by 13 bases, with 14 bases between the two germline ends. The germline CDR1 and CDR2 sequences are SGDLS and YYNGEE. CDR3 length equals 12 residues. The repertoire was sequenced with immunoSEQ multiplex PCR; TCRdb's copy has only in-frame clones and lacks some. Of tens of thousands of clones detected, roughly 90% appear once; the ten largest clones hold under 7%. This chain connects TRBV9 to TRBJ2-1; TRBD2 might be the D (6 bases). The sequence was collected from a man aged 60 to 69 with active COVID-19. The sample taken for sequencing was peripheral blood. The CDR3 sequence: CASSAQGLFQFF. In nucleotides, the CDR3 is TGTGCCAGCAGCGCCCAGGGACTCTTTCAGTTCTTC.